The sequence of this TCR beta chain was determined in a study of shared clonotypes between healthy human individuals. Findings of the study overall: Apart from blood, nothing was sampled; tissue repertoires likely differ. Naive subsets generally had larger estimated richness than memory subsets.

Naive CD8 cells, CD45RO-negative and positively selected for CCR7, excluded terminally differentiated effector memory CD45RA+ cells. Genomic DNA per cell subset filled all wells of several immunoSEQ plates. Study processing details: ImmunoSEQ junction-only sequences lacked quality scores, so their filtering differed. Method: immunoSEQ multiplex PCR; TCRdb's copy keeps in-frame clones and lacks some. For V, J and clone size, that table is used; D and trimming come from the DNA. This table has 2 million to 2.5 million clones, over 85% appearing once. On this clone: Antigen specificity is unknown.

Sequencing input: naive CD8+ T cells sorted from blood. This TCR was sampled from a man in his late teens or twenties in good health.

The chain's CDR3 is CASIVTRQGATGELFF. The CDR3 DNA reads TGTGCCAGCATCGTTACAAGACAGGGGGCGACCGGGGAGCTGTTTTTT. This chain links TRBV7-9 with TRBJ2-2; 10 bases are a match to TRBD1. CDR1 and CDR2 from the germline V gene are SEHNR and FQNEAQ (reference sequence). V was pared by 7 bases and J by 5 bases, with 10 bases of the junction left unmatched. The CDR3 consists of 16 residues.